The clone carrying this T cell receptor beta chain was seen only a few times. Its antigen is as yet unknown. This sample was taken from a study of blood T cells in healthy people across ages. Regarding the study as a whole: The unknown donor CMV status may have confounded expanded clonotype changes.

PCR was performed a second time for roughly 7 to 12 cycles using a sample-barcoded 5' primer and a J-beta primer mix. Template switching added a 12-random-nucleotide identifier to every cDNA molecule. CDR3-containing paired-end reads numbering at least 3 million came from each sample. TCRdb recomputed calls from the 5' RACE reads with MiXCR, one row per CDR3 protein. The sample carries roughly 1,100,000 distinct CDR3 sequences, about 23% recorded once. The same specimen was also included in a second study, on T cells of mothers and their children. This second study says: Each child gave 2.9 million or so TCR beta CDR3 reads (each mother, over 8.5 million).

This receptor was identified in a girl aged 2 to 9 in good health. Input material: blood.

The CDR3 coding sequence is TGTGCCAGCAGTGGGCCCGACAGGGGCGACGAAAAACTGTTTTTT. Translating gives CASSGPDRGDEKLFF. The chain couples TRBV28 to TRBJ1-4; TRBD1 agrees at 8 bases. This CDR3 is 15 amino acids long. V lost 5 bases, J lost 8 bases, and 10 bases stayed unmatched. Germline CDR1 is MDHEN and CDR2 is SYDVKM.